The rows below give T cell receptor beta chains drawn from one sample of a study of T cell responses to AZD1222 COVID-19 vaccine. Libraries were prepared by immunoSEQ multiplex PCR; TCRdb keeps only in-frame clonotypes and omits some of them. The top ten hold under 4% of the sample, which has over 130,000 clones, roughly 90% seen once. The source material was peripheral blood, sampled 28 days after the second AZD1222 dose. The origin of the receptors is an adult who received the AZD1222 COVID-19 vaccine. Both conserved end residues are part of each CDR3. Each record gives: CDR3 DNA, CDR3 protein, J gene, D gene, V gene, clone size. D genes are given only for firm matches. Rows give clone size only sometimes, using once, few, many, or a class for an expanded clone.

CDR3 DNA: TGTGCCAGCAGTTTAAGGGGTCCTGGAAACACCATATATTTT; CDR3 protein: CASSLRGPGNTIYF; J gene: TRBJ1-3; D gene: NA; V gene: TRBV27; clone size: once
CDR3 DNA: TGTGCCTGGAATAACGAGGCAAGAGAGGGCTACACCTTC; CDR3 protein: CAWNNEAREGYTF; J gene: TRBJ1-2; D gene: NA; V gene: TRBV30; clone size: few
CDR3 DNA: TGTGCCAGCAGTTACTTCGGAAACAGAGGTGGCTACACCTTC; CDR3 protein: CASSYFGNRGGYTF; J gene: TRBJ1-2; D gene: NA; V gene: TRBV6-5; clone size: NA
CDR3 DNA: TGCGCCAGCAGCGCTGGACTAGGCGGCACAGATACGCAGTATTTT; CDR3 protein: CASSAGLGGTDTQYF; J gene: TRBJ2-3; D gene: TRBD2; V gene: TRBV5-1; clone size: NA
CDR3 DNA: TGCAGTGCTAGTTTAGGACAGGGTTTTGAGACCCAGTACTTC; CDR3 protein: CSASLGQGFETQYF; J gene: TRBJ2-5; D gene: TRBD1; V gene: TRBV20-1; clone size: NA
CDR3 DNA: TGTGCCAGCAGCTTGATGAGGGGATATGGCTACACCTTC; CDR3 protein: CASSLMRGYGYTF; J gene: TRBJ1-2; D gene: NA; V gene: TRBV11-2; clone size: NA
CDR3 DNA: TGTGCCAGCAGTTTATCAGGCGAGGGGCAGTTCTTC; CDR3 protein: CASSLSGEGQFF; J gene: TRBJ2-1; D gene: NA; V gene: TRBV27; clone size: NA
CDR3 DNA: TGTGCCAGCAGTGAATTAGGCGGCCTTTATAATTCACCCCTCCACTTT; CDR3 protein: CASSELGGLYNSPLHF; J gene: TRBJ1-6; D gene: NA; V gene: TRBV2; clone size: NA
CDR3 DNA: TGTGCCAGTAGTATCGGGACAGGAAATACTCGGGGCACTGAAGCTTTCTTT; CDR3 protein: CASSIGTGNTRGTEAFF; J gene: TRBJ1-1; D gene: TRBD1; V gene: TRBV19; clone size: NA
CDR3 DNA: TGCAGTTCCGGACAGTCTGAAGCTTTCTTT; CDR3 protein: CSSGQSEAFF; J gene: TRBJ1-1; D gene: NA; V gene: TRBV20-1; clone size: NA
CDR3 DNA: TGTGCCACCCCAGGGCCGGACTATGGCTACACCTTC; CDR3 protein: CATPGPDYGYTF; J gene: TRBJ1-2; D gene: NA; V gene: TRBV21-1; clone size: NA
CDR3 DNA: TGTGCCAGCGCCCGTCCGAGCGGGAGGGCCTACGAGCAGTACTTC; CDR3 protein: CASARPSGRAYEQYF; J gene: TRBJ2-7; D gene: TRBD2; V gene: TRBV7-9; clone size: NA
CDR3 DNA: TGTGCCAGCAGTGCCAACAGGGTCTGGGCCACTGAAGCTTTCTTT; CDR3 protein: CASSANRVWATEAFF; J gene: TRBJ1-1; D gene: NA; V gene: TRBV27; clone size: NA
CDR3 DNA: TGTGCCAGCAGCCTCGACAGTCCCAATCAGCCCCAGCATTTT; CDR3 protein: CASSLDSPNQPQHF; J gene: TRBJ1-5; D gene: NA; V gene: TRBV6-5; clone size: NA
CDR3 DNA: TGTGCCACCTCGGATGAGAGGAACTATGGCTACACCTTC; CDR3 protein: CATSDERNYGYTF; J gene: TRBJ1-2; D gene: NA; V gene: TRBV28; clone size: once
CDR3 DNA: TGTGCCAGGTTGGACAGGGGTCGCGGAGAGACCCAGTACTTC; CDR3 protein: CARLDRGRGETQYF; J gene: TRBJ2-5; D gene: TRBD1; V gene: TRBV2; clone size: NA
CDR3 DNA: TGTGCCAGCAGTTTTAAGGGGGCCCTTGTTTATGGCTACACCTTC; CDR3 protein: CASSFKGALVYGYTF; J gene: TRBJ1-2; D gene: TRBD1; V gene: TRBV27; clone size: NA
CDR3 DNA: TGTGCCTGGAGTCGCCCCCGGGACAGACATAATTCACCCCTCCACTTT; CDR3 protein: CAWSRPRDRHNSPLHF; J gene: TRBJ1-6; D gene: TRBD1; V gene: TRBV30; clone size: once
CDR3 DNA: TGCAGCGTTGACGGGACAGGGGGTGGCTACACCTTC; CDR3 protein: CSVDGTGGGYTF; J gene: TRBJ1-2; D gene: TRBD1; V gene: TRBV29-1; clone size: NA
CDR3 DNA: TGTGCCACCAGCATCCCGGGCGCTGAAGCTTTCTTT; CDR3 protein: CATSIPGAEAFF; J gene: TRBJ1-1; D gene: NA; V gene: TRBV15; clone size: NA
CDR3 DNA: TGCGCCAGCAGCCGGGGGACATCCCCCCCCACCGGGGAGCTGTTTTTT; CDR3 protein: CASSRGTSPPTGELFF; J gene: TRBJ2-2; D gene: NA; V gene: TRBV5-1; clone size: NA
CDR3 DNA: TGCGCCAGCAGCCAAGGGATAGCCGACCTGATGGCCTACGAGCAGTACTTC; CDR3 protein: CASSQGIADLMAYEQYF; J gene: TRBJ2-7; D gene: NA; V gene: TRBV4-1; clone size: NA
CDR3 DNA: TGTGCCAGCAGCCAAGGTCGAAGCTACACCTTC; CDR3 protein: CASSQGRSYTF; J gene: TRBJ1-2; D gene: NA; V gene: TRBV4-2; clone size: once
CDR3 DNA: TGTGCCAGCAGTGATTCCTACAATGAGCAGTTCTTC; CDR3 protein: CASSDSYNEQFF; J gene: TRBJ2-1; D gene: NA; V gene: TRBV6-4; clone size: NA
CDR3 DNA: TGTGCCAGCAGTCCAGGACAGAGAAGCACAGATACGCAGTATTTT; CDR3 protein: CASSPGQRSTDTQYF; J gene: TRBJ2-3; D gene: NA; V gene: TRBV27; clone size: NA
CDR3 DNA: TGTGCCAGCAGCTTGTCACCTAGCTCCTACAATGAGCAGTTCTTC; CDR3 protein: CASSLSPSSYNEQFF; J gene: TRBJ2-1; D gene: NA; V gene: TRBV5-8; clone size: NA
CDR3 DNA: TGTGCCACCAGCAGTGGCAGGGTGAGGACTGAAGCTTTCTTT; CDR3 protein: CATSSGRVRTEAFF; J gene: TRBJ1-1; D gene: NA; V gene: TRBV15; clone size: NA
CDR3 DNA: TGTGCCAGCAGCCCCCGCAGTAGCAATAATTCACCCCTCCACTTT; CDR3 protein: CASSPRSSNNSPLHF; J gene: TRBJ1-6; D gene: NA; V gene: TRBV16; clone size: once
CDR3 DNA: TGCAGCGTTGAAGCGGGTCATCTAGCTACTGAAGCTTTCTTT; CDR3 protein: CSVEAGHLATEAFF; J gene: TRBJ1-1; D gene: NA; V gene: TRBV29-1; clone size: NA
CDR3 DNA: TGCAGCGTTGTTCGTCAGGGAGAAGGCTACGAGCAGTACTTC; CDR3 protein: CSVVRQGEGYEQYF; J gene: TRBJ2-7; D gene: NA; V gene: TRBV29-1; clone size: NA
CDR3 DNA: TGCAGTGCTAGTAACACCTTGAACTATGGCTACACCTTC; CDR3 protein: CSASNTLNYGYTF; J gene: TRBJ1-2; D gene: NA; V gene: TRBV20-1; clone size: NA
CDR3 DNA: TGTGCCAGCAGTTTATTCTCGTGGGGACAGGGGCTTTATGGCTACACCTTC; CDR3 protein: CASSLFSWGQGLYGYTF; J gene: TRBJ1-2; D gene: TRBD1; V gene: TRBV28; clone size: NA
CDR3 DNA: TGTGCCAGCAGCCACGGCAGCCCCTACGAGCAGTACTTC; CDR3 protein: CASSHGSPYEQYF; J gene: TRBJ2-7; D gene: NA; V gene: TRBV3-1/TRBV3-2; clone size: NA
CDR3 DNA: TGTGCCAGCAGCCTAGCGGGAGATAACAATGAGCAGTTCTTC; CDR3 protein: CASSLAGDNNEQFF; J gene: TRBJ2-1; D gene: TRBD2; V gene: TRBV3-1/TRBV3-2; clone size: once
CDR3 DNA: TGTGCCAGCTCACCGGACAGGGGAGCTTTCTTT; CDR3 protein: CASSPDRGAFF; J gene: TRBJ1-1; D gene: TRBD1; V gene: TRBV18; clone size: NA
CDR3 DNA: TGTGCCAGTAGTAGGGTAATGAACACTGAAGCTTTCTTT; CDR3 protein: CASSRVMNTEAFF; J gene: TRBJ1-1; D gene: NA; V gene: TRBV19; clone size: NA
CDR3 DNA: TGTGCCAGCAGTTACGAGGGCATAGAGCGCGACGAGCAGTACTTC; CDR3 protein: CASSYEGIERDEQYF; J gene: TRBJ2-7; D gene: NA; V gene: TRBV6-5; clone size: NA
CDR3 DNA: TGTGCCAGCAGCTTGCGTCGGGTACAGACCTATGGCTACACCTTC; CDR3 protein: CASSLRRVQTYGYTF; J gene: TRBJ1-2; D gene: NA; V gene: TRBV5-6; clone size: NA
CDR3 DNA: TGTGCCAGCTCACTAGTCGGGACAGCTAACTATGGCTACACCTTC; CDR3 protein: CASSLVGTANYGYTF; J gene: TRBJ1-2; D gene: TRBD1; V gene: TRBV18; clone size: NA
CDR3 DNA: TGCAGCGTTCGGGACAGGGTCCCTCCCTACGAGCAGTACTTC; CDR3 protein: CSVRDRVPPYEQYF; J gene: TRBJ2-7; D gene: TRBD1; V gene: TRBV29-1; clone size: NA